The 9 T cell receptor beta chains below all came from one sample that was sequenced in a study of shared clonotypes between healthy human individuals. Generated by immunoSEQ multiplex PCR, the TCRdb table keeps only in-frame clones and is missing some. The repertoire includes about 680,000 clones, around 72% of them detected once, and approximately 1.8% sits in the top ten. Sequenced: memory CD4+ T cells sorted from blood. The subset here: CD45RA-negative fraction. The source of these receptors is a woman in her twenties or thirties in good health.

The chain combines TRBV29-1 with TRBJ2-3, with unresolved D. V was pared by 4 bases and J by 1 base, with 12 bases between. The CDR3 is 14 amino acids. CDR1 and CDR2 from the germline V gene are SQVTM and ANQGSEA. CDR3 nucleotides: TGCAGCGTTGGGGCGACAACGGGCACAGATACGCAGTATTTT. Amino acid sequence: CSVGATTGTDTQYF.

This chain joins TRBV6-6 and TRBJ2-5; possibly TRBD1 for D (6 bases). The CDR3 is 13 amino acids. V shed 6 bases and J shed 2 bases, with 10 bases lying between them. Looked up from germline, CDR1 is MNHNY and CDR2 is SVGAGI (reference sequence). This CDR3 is CASRNRVQETQYF. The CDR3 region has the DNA TGTGCCAGCAGAAACAGGGTTCAAGAGACCCAGTACTTC.

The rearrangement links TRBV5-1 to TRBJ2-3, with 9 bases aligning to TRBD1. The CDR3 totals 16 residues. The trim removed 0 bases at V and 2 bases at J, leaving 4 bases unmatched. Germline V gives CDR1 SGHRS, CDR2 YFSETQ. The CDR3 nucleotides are TGCGCCAGCAGCTTGGAGGACAGGGGCGACACAGATACGCAGTATTTT. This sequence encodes CASSLEDRGDTDTQYF. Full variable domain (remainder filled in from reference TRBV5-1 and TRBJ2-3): KAGVTQTPRYLIKTRGQQVTLSCSPISGHRSVSWYQQTPGQGLQFLFEYFSETQRNKGNFPGRFSGRQFSNSRSEMNVSTLELGDSALYLCASSLEDRGDTDTQYFGPGTRLTVL.

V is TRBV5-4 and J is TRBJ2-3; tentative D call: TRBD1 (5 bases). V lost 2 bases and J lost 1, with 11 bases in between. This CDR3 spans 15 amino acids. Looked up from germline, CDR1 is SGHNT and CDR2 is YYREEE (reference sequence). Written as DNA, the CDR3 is TGTGCCAGCAGCTTCCTTGAACAGGGCACAGATACGCAGTATTTT. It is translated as CASSFLEQGTDTQYF.

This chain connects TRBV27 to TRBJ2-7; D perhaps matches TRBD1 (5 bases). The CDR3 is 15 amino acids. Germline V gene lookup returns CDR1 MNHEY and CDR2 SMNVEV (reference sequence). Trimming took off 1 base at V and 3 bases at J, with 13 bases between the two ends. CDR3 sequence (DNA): TGTGCCAGCAGTTTATTTTTTGGCGGACACTACGAGCAGTACTTC. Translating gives CASSLFFGGHYEQYF.

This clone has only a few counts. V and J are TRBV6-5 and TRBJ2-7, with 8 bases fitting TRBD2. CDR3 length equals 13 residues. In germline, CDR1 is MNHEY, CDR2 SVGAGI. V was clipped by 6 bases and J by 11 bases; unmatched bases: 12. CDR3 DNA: TGTGCCAGCAGACCCACCGGGCGGGGGGCGAAGTACTTC. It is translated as CASRPTGRGAKYF.

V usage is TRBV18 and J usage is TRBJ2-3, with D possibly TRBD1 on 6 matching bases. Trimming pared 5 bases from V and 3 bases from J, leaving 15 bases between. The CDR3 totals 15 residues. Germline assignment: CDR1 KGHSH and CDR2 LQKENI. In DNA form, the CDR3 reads TGTGCCAGCTCATCCCGACCTACAGGGACAGATACGCAGTATTTT. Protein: CASSSRPTGTDTQYF. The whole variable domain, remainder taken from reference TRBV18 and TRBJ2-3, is NAGVMQNPRHLVRRRGQEARLRCSPMKGHSHVYWYRQLPEEGLKFMVYLQKENIIDESGMPKERFSAEFPKEGPSILRIQQVVRGDSAAYFCASSSRPTGTDTQYFGPGTRLTVL.

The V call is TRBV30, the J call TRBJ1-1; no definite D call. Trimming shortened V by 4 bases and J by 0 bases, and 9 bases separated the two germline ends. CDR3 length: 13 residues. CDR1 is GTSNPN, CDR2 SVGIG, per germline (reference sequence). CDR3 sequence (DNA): TGTGCCTGGACGCCCACCATGAACACTGAAGCTTTCTTT. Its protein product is CAWTPTMNTEAFF.

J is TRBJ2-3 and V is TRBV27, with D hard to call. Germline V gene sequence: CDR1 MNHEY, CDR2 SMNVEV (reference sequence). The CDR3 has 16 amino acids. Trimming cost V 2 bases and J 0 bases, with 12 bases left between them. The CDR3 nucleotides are TGTGCCAGCAGTTTAGGGCGGAGAAGGAGCACAGATACGCAGTATTTT. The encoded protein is CASSLGRRRSTDTQYF.